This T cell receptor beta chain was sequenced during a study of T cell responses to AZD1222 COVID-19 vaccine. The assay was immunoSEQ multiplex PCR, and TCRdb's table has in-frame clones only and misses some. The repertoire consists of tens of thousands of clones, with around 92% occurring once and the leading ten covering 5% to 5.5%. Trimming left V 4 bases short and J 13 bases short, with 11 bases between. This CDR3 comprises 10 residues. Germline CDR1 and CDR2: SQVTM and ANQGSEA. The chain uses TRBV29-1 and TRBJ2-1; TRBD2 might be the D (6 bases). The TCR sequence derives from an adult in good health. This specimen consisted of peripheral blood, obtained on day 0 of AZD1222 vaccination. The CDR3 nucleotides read TGCAGCGTTGGGACTATTCCCCAGTTCTTC. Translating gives CSVGTIPQFF.